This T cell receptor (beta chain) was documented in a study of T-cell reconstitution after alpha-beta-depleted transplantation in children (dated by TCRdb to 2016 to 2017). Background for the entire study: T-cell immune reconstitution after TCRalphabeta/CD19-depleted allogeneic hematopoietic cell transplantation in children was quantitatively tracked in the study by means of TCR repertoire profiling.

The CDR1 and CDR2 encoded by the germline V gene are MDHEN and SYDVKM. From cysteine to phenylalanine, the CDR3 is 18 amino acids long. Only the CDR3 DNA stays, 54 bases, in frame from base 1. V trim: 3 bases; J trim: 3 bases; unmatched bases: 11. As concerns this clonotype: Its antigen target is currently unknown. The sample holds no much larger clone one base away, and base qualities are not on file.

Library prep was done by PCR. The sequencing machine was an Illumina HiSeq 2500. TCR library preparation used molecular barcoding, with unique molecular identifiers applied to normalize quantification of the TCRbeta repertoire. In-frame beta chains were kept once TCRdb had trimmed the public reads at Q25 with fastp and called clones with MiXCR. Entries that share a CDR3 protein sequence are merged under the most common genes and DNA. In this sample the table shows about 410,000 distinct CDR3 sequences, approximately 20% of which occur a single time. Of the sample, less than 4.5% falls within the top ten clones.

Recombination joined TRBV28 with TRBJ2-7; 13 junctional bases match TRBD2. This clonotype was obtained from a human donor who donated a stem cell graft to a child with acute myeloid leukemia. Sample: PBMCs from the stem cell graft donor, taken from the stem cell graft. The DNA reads TGTGCCAGCAGTTTCCCTCGGACTAGCGGGAGTATGGTCTACGAGCAGTACTTC. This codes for CASSFPRTSGSMVYEQYF.